This entry features one T cell receptor (beta chain) sequence. In its sample, this clone was seen a few times. Its binding antigen is unknown. The sample holds no much larger clone one base away, and base qualities are not on file. Collaborating institutions collected whole blood in K2EDTA tubes following their own protocols. Collaborator samples were shipped for TCRbeta analysis as frozen whole blood, isolated PBMCs, or DNA extracted from either sample type. Sequences MNHNS (CDR1) and SASEGT (CDR2) are obtained from the germline V gene. The CDR3, cysteine through phenylalanine, is 16 amino acids long. Only the CDR3 region is kept as DNA, spanning 48 bases read in frame from base 1. At the junction V is shortened by 0 bases and J by 1 base, with 9 bases in between. The sample originates from a study of blood T cell repertoires in COVID-19 (dated by TCRdb to 2019 to 2021). For context, the study as a whole: The collaborator samples originated in the United States, Italy and Spain and spanned the acute and convalescent phases of COVID-19. Samples came from the ongoing ImmuneRACE study (first 160 participants) plus 1,254 subjects from 6 global collaborators. A freely available public database, intended as a resource for researchers studying the immune response to SARS-CoV-2, is where the repertoires were released. The dataset comprised deeply sampled blood TCRbeta repertoires from subjects exposed to, actively infected with, or recovered from COVID-19. A de-identified subject ID, COVID-19 status, age in years and sex were almost always included in the sample metadata. HLA class I and class II types, where available, came from metadata supplied by the sample provider rather than from assay-based typing. The material from the prospective study consisted of cDNA or gDNA derived from T cells, B-cell-depleted T cells, or PBMCs. Paper-wide results and their limitations: How much clinical and demographic metadata was included differed by source and by participant, and the metadata was provided uncurated.

The immunoSEQ Assay, a bias-controlled multiplex PCR, was used to amplify TCRbeta CDR3 regions from genomic DNA. In the source study's methods: Within the assay, amplification of reference gene primers was used to estimate how many nucleated cells each sample contained. Sequence reads were collapsed and filtered to measure the absolute abundance of every unique TCRbeta CDR3 rearrangement. Productive Simpson clonality was computed per sample as the square root of Simpson's diversity index over productive rearrangements. What TCRdb holds here is the immuneACCESS table cut down to in-frame rearrangements. Part of the clones is not present; checked against another copy, under half of the missing clones reflect an unresolved V gene, and the others are unexplained. The V and J calls and clone size were taken over from that table, and D and trimming were inferred from the DNA. The sample table contains 70,000 to 85,000 clones; only one count was recorded for 70% to 90% of them. The ten largest account for 15% to 18% of the sample.

The sample consisted of peripheral blood. The chain joins TRBV6-1 to TRBJ2-2; TRBD2 is perhaps the D gene, given 6 matching bases. This TCR was recovered from a woman aged 80 or over with acute or convalescent COVID-19. This receptor carries the CDR3 CASSEAWGENTGELFF. The DNA reads as follows: TGTGCCAGCAGTGAAGCTTGGGGGGAGAACACCGGGGAGCTGTTTTTT.